This TCR beta chain was sequenced during a study of OX40 agonist ivuxolimab in advanced cancers. Study summary: A mean age of roughly 60 years, range roughly 23 to 85, was recorded, and 70% to 85% were male. Study-level points and caveats: Individuals who were partial responders at 0.1-3.0 mg/kg had clonal expansion that ranked among the lowest.

Patients were excluded for autoimmune disease history or systemic immunosuppression. In regard to this clone: Its matching antigen is unknown.

V was trimmed by 4 bases and J by 6 bases, leaving 6 bases between them. The germline gives CDR1 MGHRA, CDR2 YSYEKL. There are 11 residues in the CDR3. The table came from immunoSEQ multiplex PCR; TCRdb's copy has only in-frame clones and leaves some out. The top ten clones hold 6% to 7% of a sample with tens of thousands of clones, approximately 89% of them seen once. The J gene is TRBJ1-1, the V gene TRBV4-1; D is ambiguous. This specimen consisted of CD4+ or CD8+ T cells sorted from blood, obtained in a trial of the OX40 agonist ivuxolimab. This TCR came from an adult with an advanced solid tumor such as melanoma, head and neck, liver or kidney cancer. This CDR3 is CASSPGSEAFF. The CDR3 DNA sequence: TGCGCCAGCAGCCCGGGCTCTGAAGCTTTCTTT.